The 27 T cell receptor beta chains given below trace back to one sample, sequenced in a study of blood T cell repertoires in COVID-19. Sequenced by immunoSEQ multiplex PCR; TCRdb stores in-frame clones only, minus some. The table shows more than 200,000 clones, with around 86% occurring only once. Source material: PBMCs or T cells enriched from blood (not recorded which). These receptors were obtained from a young man in a cohort exposed to, infected with or recovered from COVID-19 (not recorded which).

CDR3 loop: CATAVAGGKGGNSPLHF. The CDR3 DNA sequence: TGTGCCACCGCCGTCGCAGGGGGCAAAGGTGGTAATTCACCCCTCCACTTT. The chain links TRBV10-3 to TRBJ1-6; TRBD1 matches 8 bases. Trimming took 10 bases from V and 6 from J; bases not matched to a gene: 17. The CDR3 sequence is 17 residues long. Germline V gene data show CDR1 as ENHRY and CDR2 as SYGVKD.

The rearrangement joins TRBV7-9 to TRBJ1-3; 11 nucleotides align to TRBD1. CDR3 length: 16 residues. Germline V gene sequence: CDR1 SEHNR, CDR2 FQNEAQ (reference sequence). V gave up 3 bases and J gave up 3 bases; unmatched junction bases: 4. The CDR3 is CASSLKDRGHGNTIYF. The CDR3 DNA reads TGTGCCAGCAGCTTGAAGGACAGGGGGCATGGAAACACCATATATTTT.

This chain uses TRBV6-5 with TRBJ2-1, with 8 bases identical to TRBD2. With V trimmed by 2 bases and J by 0 bases, 3 bases remained unmatched. The CDR3 spans 16 residues. Germline V CDR1 and CDR2: MNHEY, SVGAGI. In nucleotides, the CDR3 is TGTGCCAGCAGTTACCTAGCGGGCTTCTCCTACAATGAGCAGTTCTTC. Translation: CASSYLAGFSYNEQFF.

The genes are TRBV11-3 and TRBJ1-1; 9 bases are shared with TRBD1. Germline values: CDR1 SGHNT, CDR2 YENEEA. V shed 1 base, J shed 4 bases, and the junction held 1 base outside the gene matches. CDR3 size: 14 residues. This CDR3 is CASSLGTGATEAFF. CDR3 nucleotides: TGTGCCAGCAGCTTAGGGACAGGGGCCACTGAAGCTTTCTTT.

The sample holds one count of this clone. The genes are TRBV3-1 (or the pseudogene TRBV3-2) and TRBJ2-3, with D hard to call. The CDR3 spans 11 residues. Trimming took 6 bases from V and 6 from J, leaving 7 bases between them. Germline lookup yields CDR1 LGHDT and CDR2 YNNKEL (reference sequence). In DNA form, the CDR3 reads TGTGCCAGCAGACTGAGGGATACGCAGTATTTT. Translating gives CASRLRDTQYF.

The rearrangement links TRBV5-8 to TRBJ2-7; TRBD1 might be the D (8 bases). Germline CDR1 and CDR2: SGHTS and YDEGEE. The length of the CDR3 is 16 residues. V lost 3 bases and J 5 bases, leaving 21 bases between the germline ends. In DNA, the CDR3 is TGTGCCAGCAGCTCCCGCCTAACAGGGGGGGGAGACGAGCAGTACTTC. Residues: CASSSRLTGGGDEQYF.

The chain uses TRBV19 and TRBJ1-2; 8 bases line up with TRBD1. Germline V gives CDR1 LNHDA, CDR2 SQIVND (reference sequence). J gave up 6 bases and V 4 bases, and 1 base lay outside the gene matches. CDR3 length equals 12 residues. CDR3 sequence reads: CASSTTGDGYTF. CDR3 DNA sequence: TGTGCCAGTAGTACGACAGGGGATGGCTACACCTTC.

The J gene is TRBJ2-3, the V gene TRBV27; D unresolved. The CDR3 spans 18 residues. V lost 0 bases to trimming and J lost 0 bases, with 16 bases between them. The V gene's germline CDR1 is MNHEY and CDR2 SMNVEV (reference sequence). CDR3 residues: CASSLSRDWISSTDTQYF. The CDR3 DNA follows: TGTGCCAGCAGTTTATCGAGAGACTGGATATCTAGCACAGATACGCAGTATTTT.

Remarks on this clone: A read error may account for a junction end that differs from germline. The chain employs TRBV7-7 and TRBJ2-1, with TRBD1 matching over 10 bases. There are 17 residues in the CDR3. Germline V gene lookup returns CDR1 SSHAT and CDR2 FNYEAQ (reference sequence). The CDR3 DNA reads TGTGCTAGCAGTACCCTGCGGACAGGGGGTCTAGGTAGTGAGCAGTTCTTC. Its translation is CASSTLRTGGLGSEQFF.

This rearrangement joins TRBV6-2 or TRBV6-3 to TRBJ2-5; 10 bases agree with TRBD2. Germline V gene data show CDR1 as MNHEY and CDR2 as SVGEGT. The ends lost 2 bases at V and 7 bases at J; junction bases unmatched: 13. This CDR3 contains 17 residues. In DNA form, the CDR3 reads TGTGCCAGCAGTTACGGATCTGGGACTAGCGACCCTCGGACCCAGTACTTC. Translated, it gives CASSYGSGTSDPRTQYF.

Turning to this clone: Other DNA sequences from this sample encode an identical CDR3 as well. The J gene is TRBJ1-5, the V gene TRBV7-2; no firm D call. The germline CDR1 and CDR2 sequences are SGHTA and FQGNSA. V was trimmed by 1 base and J by 4 bases, leaving 11 bases between them. This CDR3 contains 15 residues. CDR3 nucleotide sequence: TGTGCCAGCAGCTTAGGTGGACTGTCTAATCAGCCCCAGCATTTT. It codes for CASSLGGLSNQPQHF.

J is TRBJ1-1 and V is TRBV6-5; perhaps TRBD1 as D (5 bases). The germline gives CDR1 MNHEY, CDR2 SVGAGI. Deletions cut 7 bases from V and 8 bases from J, with 17 bases between. This CDR3 region has 13 residues. The CDR3 reads CASTLTPTDEAFF. CDR3 DNA sequence: TGTGCCAGCACCCTCACCCCGACAGACGAAGCTTTCTTT.

J is TRBJ1-1 and V is TRBV7-9; TRBD1 is a possible D gene (5 bases). CDR1 SEHNR and CDR2 FQNEAQ come from the germline V gene (reference sequence). Trimming took 6 bases from V and 1 from J, leaving 15 bases between them. The CDR3 loop spans 15 amino acids. CDR3 protein: CASRWDGGPNTEAFF. The CDR3 bases are TGTGCCAGCAGATGGGACGGGGGACCGAACACTGAAGCTTTCTTT.

The gene calls are TRBV28 and TRBJ1-2, with 7 bases lining up with TRBD1. With 6 bases clipped from V and 7 bases from J, the junction kept 5 bases outside the gene matches. Germline CDR1 is MDHEN and CDR2 is SYDVKM. CDR3 length: 12 residues. Here the CDR3 reads CASRTGSPGYTF. DNA of the CDR3: TGTGCCAGCAGGACAGGGTCTCCTGGCTACACCTTC.

This chain connects TRBV9 to TRBJ2-7; 7 nucleotides line up with TRBD2. The CDR3 spans 16 residues. V lost 4 bases, J lost 3 bases, and 13 bases stayed unmatched. CDR1 is SGDLS, CDR2 YYNGEE, per germline. CDR3 coding DNA: TGTGCCAGCAGCTTTCGGGGGTCCGGGACTATCTACGAGCAGTACTTC. The encoded protein is CASSFRGSGTIYEQYF.

V and J are TRBV11-2 and TRBJ2-1; a weak D match, TRBD2 (6 bases). V lost 4 bases and J 8 bases, leaving 15 bases between the germline ends. CDR1 SGHAT and CDR2 FQNNGV come from the germline V gene. The CDR3 has 14 residues. For the CDR3, the DNA is TGTGCCAGCAGCTGGGGGGACGGGATCGATGAGCAGTTCTTC. This translates into CASSWGDGIDEQFF.

The V call is TRBV19, the J call TRBJ2-5, with D possibly TRBD1 on 6 matching bases. The CDR3 has 14 residues. V gave up 4 bases and J gave up 2 bases, with 11 bases separating them. Looked up from germline, CDR1 is LNHDA and CDR2 is SQIVND (reference sequence). In DNA form, the CDR3 reads TGTGCCAGTAGTAGGGGACATGGGCAAGAGACCCAGTACTTC. Translating it yields CASSRGHGQETQYF.

The table lists this clone with a count of one. The rearrangement joins TRBV19 to TRBJ2-2, with 9 bases aligning to TRBD2. With 4 bases clipped from V and 4 bases from J, the junction kept 4 bases outside the gene matches. In germline, CDR1 is LNHDA, CDR2 SQIVND (reference sequence). The CDR3 totals 15 residues. The CDR3 DNA is TGTGCCAGTAGTAAGGGAGCGGGAGGCACCGGGGAGCTGTTTTTT. It codes for CASSKGAGGTGELFF.

J is TRBJ2-5 and V is TRBV7-2, with a tentative D call TRBD2 (7 bases). Trimming left V 2 bases short and J 5 bases short, with 18 bases between. CDR3 length equals 16 residues. Germline assignment: CDR1 SGHTA and CDR2 FQGNSA. The CDR3 sequence is CASSLNPQGRGETQYF. CDR3 DNA sequence: TGTGCCAGCAGCTTAAATCCTCAGGGGCGGGGGGAGACCCAGTACTTC.

The rearrangement uses TRBV27 and TRBJ1-2; D may be TRBD1 (6 bases). The V gene's germline CDR1 is MNHEY and CDR2 SMNVEV (reference sequence). Trimming left V 6 bases short and J 4 bases short, with 18 bases between. The CDR3 runs 15 residues. The CDR3, as DNA: TGTGCCAGCAGACTGGACAGTTATCACCCCTATGGCTACACCTTC. This gives the protein CASRLDSYHPYGYTF.

V is TRBV28 and J is TRBJ1-2; no clear D gene. The CDR3 extends over 12 amino acids. Trimming removed 3 bases at V and 3 bases at J, with 5 bases between. Germline-derived CDR1 and CDR2 are MDHEN and SYDVKM. The chain's CDR3 is CASSLGDYGYTF. CDR3 coding DNA: TGTGCCAGCAGTTTGGGAGACTATGGCTACACCTTC.

This chain links TRBV7-6 with TRBJ2-1; 9 bases map to TRBD2. Germline-derived CDR1 and CDR2 are SGHVS and FNYEAQ. This CDR3 has 16 amino acids. After removal of 5 bases from V and 6 bases from J, the junction contained 11 bases not matched to a gene. CDR3 bases: TGTGCCAGCAGCCGGCGGGCGGGAGGGCCGGCCAATGAGCAGTTCTTC. This sequence encodes CASSRRAGGPANEQFF.

This chain joins TRBV2 and TRBJ1-1; 10 bases align to TRBD1. The trim removed 8 bases at V and 3 bases at J, leaving 9 bases unmatched. CDR1 and CDR2 from the germline V gene are SNHLY and FYNNEI. CDR3 length equals 15 residues. The CDR3 sequence is CASQRDRGWDTEAFF. In DNA, the CDR3 is TGTGCCAGCCAAAGGGACAGGGGTTGGGACACTGAAGCTTTCTTT.

The rearrangement uses TRBV29-1 and TRBJ1-1, with 9 bases fitting TRBD1. Germline V gene data show CDR1 as SQVTM and CDR2 as ANQGSEA. The CDR3 is 13 residues long. V shed 4 bases and J 4 bases; nucleotides not matched to a gene: 4. This chain's CDR3 is CSVANRGLTEAFF. The DNA of the CDR3 is TGCAGCGTTGCGAACAGGGGGCTCACTGAAGCTTTCTTT. The whole variable domain, filled in from reference TRBV29-1 and TRBJ1-1, reads SAVISQKPSRDICQRGTSLTIQCQVDSQVTMMFWYRQQPGQSLTLIATANQGSEATYESGFVIDKFPISRPNLTFSTLTVSNMSPEDSSIYLCSVANRGLTEAFFGQGTRLTVV.

This clone appeared a single time. The chain recombines TRBV6-5 with TRBJ1-2; TRBD1 might be the D (5 bases). The CDR3 is made up of 12 amino acids. Trimming removed 4 bases at V and 4 bases at J, with 7 bases between. Germline CDR1 MNHEY, CDR2 SVGAGI. In DNA form, the CDR3 reads TGTGCCAGCAGTTTCGACAGCTATGGCTACACCTTC. Encoded protein: CASSFDSYGYTF.

This clone appeared a few times. The chain combines TRBV5-4 with TRBJ1-1; D unresolved. The V gene lost 0 bases and the J gene lost 6 bases, with 15 bases spanning the gap. The CDR3 loop spans 15 amino acids. Per the germline V gene, CDR1 is SGHNT and CDR2 is YYREEE (reference sequence). The CDR3 loop reads CASSLGGGGIAEAFF. CDR3 DNA: TGTGCCAGCAGCTTGGGGGGAGGAGGGATCGCTGAAGCTTTCTTT.

The V call is TRBV11-1, the J call TRBJ1-2, with D possibly matching TRBD1 (5 bases). V was pared by 4 bases and J by 0 bases, with 9 bases between. Per germline, CDR1 SGHAT and CDR2 FQDESV (reference sequence). This CDR3 has 14 residues. The CDR3 region has the DNA TGTGCCAGCAGCTCCTCAGGGACTAACTATGGCTACACCTTC. It is translated as CASSSSGTNYGYTF. Using reference TRBV11-1 and TRBJ1-2 for the parts outside the CDR3, the full variable domain is EAEVAQSPRYKITEKSQAVAFWCDPISGHATLYWYRQILGQGPELLVQFQDESVVDDSQLPKDRFSAERLKGVDSTLKIQPAELGDSAMYLCASSSSGTNYGYTFGSGTRLTVV.